The 31 T cell receptor beta chains in this list originate from one sample, sequenced in a study of blood T cell repertoires in COVID-19. The method was immunoSEQ multiplex PCR; TCRdb's version includes in-frame clones alone and lacks a portion of them. The top ten clones hold roughly 1.4% of a sample with roughly 250,000 clones, 80% to 85% of them seen once. The material sequenced was peripheral blood. Every receptor here comes from a middle-aged woman who had recovered from COVID-19.

The chain employs TRBV5-1 and TRBJ2-7, with TRBD1 matching over 8 bases. The CDR3 is 14 residues long. With V trimmed by 2 bases and J by 7 bases, 8 bases remained unmatched. The germline gives CDR1 SGHRS, CDR2 YFSETQ. CDR3 loop: CASSFYRGSGEQYF. The CDR3 coding sequence is TGCGCCAGCAGCTTCTACAGGGGGTCGGGGGAGCAGTACTTC.

The chain uses TRBV18 and TRBJ1-1; 7 bases line up with TRBD1. Unmatched junction bases numbered 11, after V lost 2 bases and J lost 2 bases. This CDR3 spans 17 amino acids. CDR1 and CDR2 from the germline V gene are KGHSH and LQKENI. The CDR3 sequence: CASSPGNRGYVNTEAFF. In DNA form, the CDR3 reads TGTGCCAGCTCACCAGGGAACAGGGGCTATGTTAACACTGAAGCTTTCTTT.

V gene TRBV29-1 combines with J gene TRBJ2-3; 10 positions match TRBD2. This CDR3 comprises 13 residues. Looked up from germline, CDR1 is SQVTM and CDR2 is ANQGSEA. Trimming removed 6 bases from V and 3 bases from J; junction bases left unmatched: 3. This CDR3 is CSVSSGGTDTQYF. CDR3 sequence (DNA): TGCAGCGTCTCTAGCGGGGGTACAGATACGCAGTATTTT.

This chain joins TRBV21-1 and TRBJ2-7; the D call TRBD1 from the table was never checked on the DNA. TRBV21-1 is flagged as a pseudogene. The CDR3 loop spans 14 amino acids. The CDR3 nucleotides are TGTGCCAGAAGAGCCCCAGGGATAGCCTACGAGCAGTACTTC. It codes for CARRAPGIAYEQYF.

This chain connects TRBV5-1 to TRBJ2-7, with 8 bases lining up with TRBD1. V shed 4 bases, J shed 2 bases, and the junction held 8 bases outside the gene matches. The CDR3 consists of 15 residues. Looked up from germline, CDR1 is SGHRS and CDR2 is YFSETQ. The CDR3 protein is CASSPDRAIAYEQYF. CDR3 in DNA: TGCGCCAGCAGCCCGGACAGGGCGATTGCCTACGAGCAGTACTTC.

The CDR3 loop reads CSVEGTGSESDTQYF. The CDR3 bases are TGCAGCGTTGAAGGTACGGGGTCAGAGTCAGATACGCAGTATTTT. V and J are TRBV29-1 and TRBJ2-3; tentative D call: TRBD2 (5 bases). Germline CDR1 reads SQVTM; CDR2 reads ANQGSEA. The CDR3 covers 15 residues. Trimming removed 1 base from V and 4 bases from J, with 15 bases in between.

The CDR3 is CASSLNSQNYGYTF. CDR3 in DNA: TGTGCCAGCAGCCTCAACAGCCAAAACTATGGCTACACCTTC. This chain uses TRBV3-1 (or the pseudogene TRBV3-2) with TRBJ1-2; D is uncertain. Germline V lookup: CDR1 LGHDT, CDR2 YNNKEL (reference sequence). CDR3 length: 14 residues. The V end was cut by 4 bases, the J end by 2 bases, with 11 bases between.

This clone was observed once. The rearrangement uses TRBV7-3 and TRBJ1-2, with D possibly matching TRBD1 (5 bases). Trimming stripped 5 bases from V and 6 bases from J, with 13 bases between. Looked up from germline, CDR1 is SGHTA and CDR2 is FQGTGA. This CDR3 is 13 amino acids long. As DNA, the CDR3 is TGTGCCAGCAGCCGAGAAGTGACAGATGGCTACACCTTC. Amino acid sequence: CASSREVTDGYTF.

V gene TRBV12-3 or TRBV12-4 combines with J gene TRBJ1-2; no definite D call. V was cut by 3 bases and J by 7 bases, with 12 bases left in between. The CDR3 contains 13 residues. CDR3 coding DNA: TGTGCCAGCAGTTTCGCGGATGGCATTGGCTACACCTTC. Its protein is CASSFADGIGYTF.

The chain joins TRBV18 to TRBJ2-7; 9 nucleotides agree with TRBD1. Germline assignment: CDR1 KGHSH and CDR2 LQKENI. The CDR3 loop spans 15 amino acids. V was clipped by 2 bases and J by 3 bases; unmatched bases: 5. CDR3 sequence: CASSPEGQGLYEQYF. The CDR3 DNA is TGTGCCAGCTCACCAGAGGGACAGGGACTCTACGAGCAGTACTTC.

The chain employs TRBV27 and TRBJ1-1; D is unresolved. The V end lost 6 bases, the J end lost 5 bases, and 13 bases lay between the germline ends. The CDR3 length is 13 residues. Per the germline V gene, CDR1 is MNHEY and CDR2 is SMNVEV (reference sequence). The chain's CDR3 is CASRSGWITEAFF. The CDR3 DNA is TGTGCCAGCAGGTCAGGTTGGATTACTGAAGCTTTCTTT.

This rearrangement joins TRBV2 to TRBJ1-2; the match to TRBD1 covers 11 bases. This CDR3 has 14 residues. The V and J ends lost 5 bases and 4 bases, in that order; junction bases with no gene match: 3. Germline CDR1 is SNHLY and CDR2 is FYNNEI. The CDR3 protein is CASSRTGGTYGYTF. CDR3 nucleotide sequence: TGTGCCAGCAGTAGGACAGGGGGCACCTATGGCTACACCTTC.

The CDR3, as DNA: TGTGCCAGCAGTGACCCAGCAAGGGGCACTGAAGCTTTCTTT. Its protein is CASSDPARGTEAFF. The V gene is TRBV2, the J gene TRBJ1-1; TRBD1 is a possible D gene (5 bases). The CDR3 length is 14 residues. Trimming shortened V by 3 bases and J by 4 bases, and 12 bases separated the two germline ends. Germline assignment: CDR1 SNHLY and CDR2 FYNNEI. The full variable domain, rest sourced from reference TRBV2 and TRBJ1-1, is EPEVTQTPSHQVTQMGQEVILRCVPISNHLYFYWYRQILGQKVEFLVSFYNNEISEKSEIFDDQFSVERPDGSNFTLKIRSTKLEDSAMYFCASSDPARGTEAFFGQGTRLTVV.

This rearrangement joins TRBV10-3 to TRBJ1-6, with D tentatively TRBD1 (6 bases). Germline assignment: CDR1 ENHRY and CDR2 SYGVKD. The CDR3 sequence is 16 residues long. V lost 0 bases to trimming and J lost 8 bases, with 14 bases between them. This CDR3 reads CAISESGATDDSPLHF. CDR3 in DNA: TGTGCCATCAGTGAGTCGGGGGCAACAGATGATTCACCCCTCCACTTT.

The V and J genes are TRBV30 and TRBJ1-2, with a possible D match to TRBD1 (6 bases). Trimming cost V 3 bases and J 2 bases, with 10 bases left between them. The CDR3 is 13 residues long. Germline assignment: CDR1 GTSNPN and CDR2 SVGIG (reference sequence). This CDR3 is CAWSRTENYGYTF. CDR3 nucleotides: TGTGCCTGGAGCAGGACAGAGAACTATGGCTACACCTTC.

V gene TRBV15 combines with J gene TRBJ2-1; D possibly corresponds to TRBD1 (5 bases). CDR3 length: 15 residues. The V end lost 0 bases, the J end lost 2 bases, and 8 bases lay between the germline ends. Per the germline V gene, CDR1 is LNHNV and CDR2 is YYDKDF (reference sequence). The CDR3 DNA sequence: TGTGCCACCAGCAGAGACAGGGTAACCTACAATGAGCAGTTCTTC. As protein: CATSRDRVTYNEQFF.

V gene TRBV7-9 combines with J gene TRBJ1-4; D not resolved. Germline CDR1 is SEHNR and CDR2 is FQNEAQ (reference sequence). With 8 bases removed from V and 8 bases from J, the gap between germline ends came to 6 bases. The CDR3 contains 10 residues. For the CDR3, the DNA is TGTGCCAGCGGTCAGGAAAAACTGTTTTTT. Its translation is CASGQEKLFF.

The chain combines TRBV9 with TRBJ2-6; no clear D gene. V was cut by 6 bases and J by 0 bases, with 10 bases left in between. Germline V gives CDR1 SGDLS, CDR2 YYNGEE. The CDR3 sequence is 15 residues long. The CDR3 coding sequence is TGTGCCAGCACCTGGCCCCTCTCTGGGGCCAACGTCCTGACTTTC. It yields the protein CASTWPLSGANVLTF.

The chain is built from TRBV30 and TRBJ2-1; 8 bases agree with TRBD1. This CDR3 region has 14 residues. V was clipped by 3 bases and J by 7 bases; unmatched bases: 8. Looked up from germline, CDR1 is GTSNPN and CDR2 is SVGIG (reference sequence). The CDR3 reads CAWRGQGASNEQFF. The CDR3 DNA is TGTGCCTGGAGGGGGCAGGGGGCGTCAAATGAGCAGTTCTTC.

In DNA form, the CDR3 reads TGCGCCAGCAGCGATCCGGGACAGGGAGGAACGGATACGCAGTATTTT. Translated, it gives CASSDPGQGGTDTQYF. V gene TRBV5-1 combines with J gene TRBJ2-3; 9 positions agree with TRBD1. Germline V gives CDR1 SGHRS, CDR2 YFSETQ. Trimming at V came to 4 bases and at J to 6 bases, leaving 12 bases not matched to a gene. The CDR3 runs 16 residues.

The V and J genes are TRBV11-2 and TRBJ2-2; TRBD2 matches 9 bases. CDR3 length: 16 residues. V was pared by 5 bases and J by 4 bases, with 8 bases of the junction left unmatched. CDR1 is SGHAT and CDR2 is FQNNGV in the germline V gene. The CDR3 loop is CASSPRLADTTGELFF. CDR3 DNA sequence: TGTGCCAGCAGCCCTCGACTAGCGGACACCACCGGGGAGCTGTTTTTT.

The J gene is TRBJ1-1, the V gene TRBV2; possibly TRBD1 for D (6 bases). V was clipped by 2 bases and J by 1 base, with 14 bases between them. CDR1 and CDR2 from the germline V gene are SNHLY and FYNNEI. This CDR3 region has 16 residues. For the CDR3, the DNA is TGTGCCAGCAGTGAACCGTGGGGGCCCGAGAACACTGAAGCTTTCTTT. Its protein is CASSEPWGPENTEAFF.

The chain links TRBV11-3 to TRBJ1-3; TRBD1 matches 11 bases. Germline values: CDR1 SGHNT, CDR2 YENEEA. The CDR3 is 18 amino acids. J was trimmed by 4 bases and V by 5 bases; bases with no gene match: 13. In nucleotides, the CDR3 is TGTGCCAGCAGCACCGAGGGCTTGGGACAGGGGGAAGGAAACACCATATATTTT. The encoded protein is CASSTEGLGQGEGNTIYF.

The chain combines TRBV28 with TRBJ1-2; 8 bases are shared with TRBD1. Germline V gene data show CDR1 as MDHEN and CDR2 as SYDVKM. Losses at the gene ends were 7 bases for V and 4 bases for J; bases not matched to a gene: 8. This CDR3 has 14 amino acids. The CDR3 nucleotides read TGTGCCAGCAACCTCCCCGACAGGGGCTATGGCTACACCTTC. Translation gives CASNLPDRGYGYTF.

This chain connects TRBV5-1 to TRBJ1-1; D is possibly TRBD1 (5 bases). Trimming took 2 bases from V and 4 from J, leaving 9 bases between them. Germline V lookup: CDR1 SGHRS, CDR2 YFSETQ. This CDR3 has 13 residues. CDR3 protein: CASSFRGGTEAFF. CDR3 coding DNA: TGCGCCAGCAGCTTTCGGGGGGGCACTGAAGCTTTCTTT.

V usage is TRBV7-2 and J usage is TRBJ1-1, with unresolved D. V shed 5 bases and J shed 2 bases, with 9 bases lying between them. In germline, CDR1 is SGHTA, CDR2 FQGNSA. This CDR3 contains 13 residues. The CDR3: CASSRGPNTEAFF. CDR3 sequence (DNA): TGTGCCAGCAGCCGAGGGCCCAACACTGAAGCTTTCTTT. The full variable domain, its missing parts supplied by reference TRBV7-2 and TRBJ1-1, is GAGVSQSPSNKVTEKGKDVELRCDPISGHTALYWYRQSLGQGLEFLIYFQGNSAPDKSGLPSDRFSAERTGGSVSTLTIQRTQQEDSAVYLCASSRGPNTEAFFGQGTRLTVV.

In DNA, the CDR3 is TGTGCCAGCTCCGACCTGGGGGGGTTGGGCACTGAAGCTTTCTTT. Protein sequence: CASSDLGGLGTEAFF. The genes are TRBV18 and TRBJ1-1; tentatively, D is TRBD1 (5 bases). CDR1 and CDR2 from the germline V gene are KGHSH and LQKENI. Trimming left V 6 bases short and J 4 bases short, with 18 bases between. The CDR3 is made up of 15 amino acids.

The chain carries TRBV9 and TRBJ1-6, with 7 positions matching TRBD1. Germline CDR1 is SGDLS and CDR2 is YYNGEE. Unmatched junction bases numbered 3, after V lost 0 bases and J lost 9 bases. The CDR3 contains 14 residues. CDR3 amino acids: CASSVDQGGSPLHF. The CDR3, as DNA: TGTGCCAGCAGCGTAGATCAGGGGGGTTCACCCCTCCACTTT.

The genes are TRBV15 and TRBJ2-3; TRBD2 matches at 11 bases. The V and J ends lost 1 base and 6 bases, in that order; junction bases with no gene match: 12. The CDR3 extends over 18 amino acids. Germline loops: CDR1 LNHNV, CDR2 YYDKDF (reference sequence). CDR3 DNA: TGTGCCACCAGCAGAGGACGGTTACTAGCGGGGGAGGGGGATACGCAGTATTTT. Amino acid sequence: CATSRGRLLAGEGDTQYF.

This clone was observed once. The V call is TRBV5-1, the J call TRBJ2-2, with D possibly being TRBD1 (5 bases). V was cut by 1 base and J by 2 bases, with 15 bases left in between. CDR3 length: 17 amino acids. Germline V gene sequence: CDR1 SGHRS, CDR2 YFSETQ. CDR3 nucleotides: TGCGCCAGCAGCTTGACTCCTCAGGGTTTCAACACCGGGGAGCTGTTTTTT. Protein: CASSLTPQGFNTGELFF.

V gene TRBV11-2 combines with J gene TRBJ1-4; TRBD1 aligns across 9 bases. The CDR3 covers 14 residues. V shed 3 bases and J 6 bases; nucleotides not matched to a gene: 2. Germline CDR1 SGHAT, CDR2 FQNNGV. The CDR3 is CASSLGQGHEKLFF. The CDR3 bases are TGTGCCAGCAGCTTGGGACAGGGACATGAAAAACTGTTTTTT.